This is a list of T cell receptor beta chains from one sample in a study of cytomegalovirus exposure and HLA in healthy donors. The table came from immunoSEQ multiplex PCR; TCRdb's copy has only in-frame clones and leaves some out. The repertoire has 60,000 to 80,000 clones, about four fifths of them found once; the top ten carry roughly 5%. Material: PBMCs. These TCRs come from a woman aged 25 to 39 in good health and CMV-seronegative. Each CDR3 is given with its conserved first and last residue. A D gene is named only where the DNA matches it firmly. Some rows have no size entry. The others give once, few or many, or a class for an expanded clone.

clone_size	d_call	v_call	j_call	cdr3_aa	cdr3_nt
NA	NA	TRBV5-5	TRBJ2-7	CASSRDGGEQYF	TGTGCCAGCAGCCGGGATGGTGGCGAGCAGTACTTC
NA	NA	TRBV11-3	TRBJ2-3	CASSLAKTSTDTQYF	TGTGCCAGCAGCTTAGCTAAGACTAGCACAGATACGCAGTATTTT
NA	TRBD2	TRBV6-1	TRBJ2-5	CASRSPGRRQETQYF	TGTGCCAGCAGATCCCCCGGGAGGAGGCAAGAGACCCAGTACTTC
NA	NA	TRBV9	TRBJ2-1	CASSADGGRGSYNEQFF	TGTGCCAGCAGCGCCGATGGAGGACGTGGATCCTACAATGAGCAGTTCTTC
NA	TRBD1	TRBV18	TRBJ1-6	CASSPRDRYNSPLHF	TGTGCCAGCTCACCCCGGGACAGATATAATTCACCCCTCCACTTT
few	TRBD1	TRBV28	TRBJ2-7	CASSLAGTGFHEQYF	TGTGCCAGCAGTTTAGCCGGGACAGGGTTCCACGAGCAGTACTTC
NA	TRBD1	TRBV28	TRBJ1-4	CASSSSGTGIEKLFF	TGTGCCAGCAGTTCCTCCGGGACAGGGATTGAAAAACTGTTTTTT
NA	TRBD1	TRBV5-1	TRBJ1-1	CASSSYGQGPTEAFF	TGCGCCAGCAGCTCGTACGGACAGGGGCCCACTGAAGCTTTCTTT
few	NA	TRBV18	TRBJ1-1	CASSPISGAEAFF	TGTGCCAGCTCCCCCATCTCAGGGGCTGAAGCTTTCTTT
NA	NA	TRBV27	TRBJ1-1	CASSWGVSTEAFF	TGTGCCAGCAGCTGGGGGGTTAGTACTGAAGCTTTCTTT
NA	TRBD1	TRBV7-3	TRBJ1-1	CASSLNEGGFLEAFF	TGTGCCAGCAGCTTAAACGAAGGGGGCTTTCTTGAAGCTTTCTTT
NA	TRBD1	TRBV28	TRBJ1-5	CASSFWTGKQPQHF	TGTGCCAGCAGTTTCTGGACAGGGAAGCAGCCCCAGCATTTT
NA	NA	TRBV11-2	TRBJ1-5	CASSVGFSGEPQHF	TGTGCCAGCAGCGTGGGGTTCTCCGGGGAGCCCCAGCATTTT
NA	TRBD1	TRBV29-1	TRBJ1-2	CSADRTGLYGYTF	TGCAGCGCGGACCGGACAGGGCTCTATGGCTACACCTTC
NA	NA	TRBV5-1	TRBJ1-2	CASSPGGNGYTF	TGCGCCAGCAGCCCAGGAGGGAATGGCTACACCTTC
NA	NA	TRBV2	TRBJ2-7	CASRDTGELFSYEQYF	TGTGCCAGCAGAGACACGGGGGAGTTATTCTCCTACGAGCAGTACTTC
NA	TRBD2	TRBV10-1	TRBJ2-3	CASRMLSGRNRSTDTQYF	TGCGCCAGCAGAATGTTAAGCGGGAGGAACAGAAGCACAGATACGCAGTATTTT
NA	TRBD2	TRBV7-2	TRBJ2-2	CASSRRTSGNTGELFF	TGTGCCAGCAGCCGCAGGACTAGCGGGAACACCGGGGAGCTGTTTTTT
NA	NA	TRBV12-5	TRBJ2-2	CASGSGLGELFF	TGTGCTAGTGGTTCGGGACTTGGCGAGCTGTTTTTT
NA	TRBD1	TRBV11-2	TRBJ1-2	CASSLLAQGAYGYTF	TGTGCCAGCAGCTTATTGGCACAGGGGGCCTATGGCTACACCTTC
NA	NA	TRBV6-4	TRBJ2-3	CASRGGTEDTQYF	TGTGCCAGCAGAGGGGGGACAGAAGATACGCAGTATTTT
few	NA	TRBV6-5	TRBJ1-6	CASSYGQDNSPLHF	TGTGCCAGCAGTTACGGGCAGGATAATTCACCCCTCCACTTT
NA	TRBD1	TRBV18	TRBJ1-4	CASSPLRTGTETNEKLFF	TGTGCCAGCTCACCATTGAGGACAGGGACAGAAACTAATGAAAAACTGTTTTTT
NA	NA	TRBV7-6	TRBJ2-2	CASRTGVGTGELFF	TGTGCCAGCAGAACGGGAGTCGGGACCGGGGAGCTGTTTTTT
NA	NA	TRBV6-1	TRBJ2-1	CASNGQRNSGEQFF	TGTGCCAGCAACGGACAGAGGAATTCTGGTGAGCAGTTCTTC